Described below is a single TCR beta chain sequence and its context. Its antigen is as yet unknown. This entry comes from a study of cytomegalovirus exposure and HLA in healthy donors. Findings of the study overall: Previous analysis showed most TCR beta V segments were productive about 87% or about 30% of the time. Compared with the roughly 730-donor mean, an Asian-associated ancestry cluster reportedly had fewer N-insertions, according to a later analysis.

Losses at the gene ends were 5 bases for V and 4 bases for J; bases not matched to a gene: 9. There are 15 residues in the CDR3. CDR1 and CDR2 (germline): KGHSH, LQKENI. The PCR made use of 60 Vbeta and 13 Jbeta primers. Repertoires were generated with immunoSEQ multiplex PCR, while TCRdb's copy carries only in-frame clones and drops some. This table has under 150,000 clones, approximately 82% appearing once. This TCR derives from a boy aged 2-15 years in good health and CMV-seronegative. The sample consisted of PBMCs. This rearrangement joins TRBV18 to TRBJ1-2; 8 nucleotides match TRBD1. The CDR3: CASSSQGALVYGYTF. The CDR3 coding sequence is TGTGCCAGCTCATCCCAGGGGGCGTTAGTCTATGGCTACACCTTC. The full variable domain, rest sourced from reference TRBV18 and TRBJ1-2, is NAGVMQNPRHLVRRRGQEARLRCSPMKGHSHVYWYRQLPEEGLKFMVYLQKENIIDESGMPKERFSAEFPKEGPSILRIQQVVRGDSAAYFCASSSQGALVYGYTFGSGTRLTVV.